This TCR beta chain was profiled in a study of cytomegalovirus exposure and HLA in healthy donors. PCR employed 60 Vbeta and 13 Jbeta primers. Data came from immunoSEQ multiplex PCR; TCRdb stores just in-frame clones and leaves some out. The sample has approximately 220,000 clones, 65% to 85% seen once. Germline V gene lookup returns CDR1 MGHRA and CDR2 YSYEKL. The CDR3 has 14 residues. The V gene lost 4 bases and the J gene lost 7 bases, with 14 bases spanning the gap. The rearrangement links TRBV4-1 to TRBJ2-4, with D unresolved. The receptor's source is a boy younger than 10 in good health and CMV-seronegative. Sequenced sample: PBMCs. The chain's CDR3 is CASSPRLESNIQYF. The CDR3 DNA is TGCGCCAGCAGCCCCCGGCTAGAGAGCAACATTCAGTACTTC.